This T cell receptor (beta chain) was retrieved from a study of monozygotic twins with inflammatory bowel disease. Notes on the study in general: IBD patients had lower TCRbeta diversity (inverse Simpson) than healthy co-twins.

The CDR3 contains 15 residues. Per germline, CDR1 LGHDT and CDR2 YNNKEL (reference sequence). Note on this clonotype: Its cognate antigen is unknown.

Each sample's cDNA came from eight separate reactions. Added by template switching were UMIs that each held a 6-nucleotide sample barcode. TCRdb re-called the 5' RACE reads and catalogs CDR3 proteins one per entry, DNA excluded. The data include under 350,000 distinct CDR3 sequences; the top ten clones carry more than 4.5%. Sequences were obtained from blood. The clonotype comes from a human donor with ulcerative colitis or Crohn's disease, or a healthy co-twin of an affected twin (not recorded which). V and J are TRBV3-1 and TRBJ1-5; absent DNA, TCRdb's TRBD1 call cannot be checked. CDR3 sequence reads: CASSLRTDSNQPQHF.